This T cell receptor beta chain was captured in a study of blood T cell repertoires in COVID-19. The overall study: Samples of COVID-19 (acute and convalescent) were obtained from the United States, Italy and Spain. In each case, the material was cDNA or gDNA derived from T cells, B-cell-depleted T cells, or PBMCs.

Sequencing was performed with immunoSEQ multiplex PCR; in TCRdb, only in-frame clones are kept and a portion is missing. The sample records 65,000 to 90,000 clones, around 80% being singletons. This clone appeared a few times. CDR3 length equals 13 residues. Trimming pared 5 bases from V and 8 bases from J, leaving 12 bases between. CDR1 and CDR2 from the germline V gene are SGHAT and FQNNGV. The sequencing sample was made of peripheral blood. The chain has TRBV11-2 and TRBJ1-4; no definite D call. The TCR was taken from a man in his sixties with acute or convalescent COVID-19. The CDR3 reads CASSPPGIEKLFF. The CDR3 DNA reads TGTGCCAGCAGCCCCCCAGGAATCGAAAAACTGTTTTTT.